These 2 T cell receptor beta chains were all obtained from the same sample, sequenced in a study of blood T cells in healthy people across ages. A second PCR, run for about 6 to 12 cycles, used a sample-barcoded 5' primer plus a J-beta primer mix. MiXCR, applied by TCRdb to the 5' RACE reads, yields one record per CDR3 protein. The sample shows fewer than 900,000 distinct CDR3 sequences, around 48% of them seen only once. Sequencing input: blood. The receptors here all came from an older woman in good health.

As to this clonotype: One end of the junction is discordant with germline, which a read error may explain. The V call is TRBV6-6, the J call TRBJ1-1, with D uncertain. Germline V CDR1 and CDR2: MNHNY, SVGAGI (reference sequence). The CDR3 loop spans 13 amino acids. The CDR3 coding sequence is TGTGTCAGCGATAATAGGGCCGGCACTGAAGCTTTCTTT. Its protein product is CVSDNRAGTEAFF.

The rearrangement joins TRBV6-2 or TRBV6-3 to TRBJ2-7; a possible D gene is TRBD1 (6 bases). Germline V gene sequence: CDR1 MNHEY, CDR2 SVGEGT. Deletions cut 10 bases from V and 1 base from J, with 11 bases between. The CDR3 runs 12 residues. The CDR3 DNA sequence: TGTGCCATCGCCCAGGGGTCCTACGAGCAGTACTTC. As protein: CAIAQGSYEQYF.